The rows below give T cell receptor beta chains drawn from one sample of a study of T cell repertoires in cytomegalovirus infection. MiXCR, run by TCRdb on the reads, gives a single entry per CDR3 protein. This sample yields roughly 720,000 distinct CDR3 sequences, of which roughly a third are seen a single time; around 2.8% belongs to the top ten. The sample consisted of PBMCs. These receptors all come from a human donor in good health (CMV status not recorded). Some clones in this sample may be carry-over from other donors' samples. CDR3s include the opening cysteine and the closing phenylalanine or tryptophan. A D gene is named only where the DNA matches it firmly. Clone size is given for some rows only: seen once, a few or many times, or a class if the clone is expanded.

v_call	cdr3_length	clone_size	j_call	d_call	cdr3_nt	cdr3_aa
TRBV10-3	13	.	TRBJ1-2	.	TGTGCCATCAGTGGCGACAAGGGGCGAGGCTACACCTTC	CAISGDKGRGYTF
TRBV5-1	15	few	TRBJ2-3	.	TGCGCCAGCAGCTTGGTATTAGCGGCGGCAGATACGCAGTATTTT	CASSLVLAAADTQYF
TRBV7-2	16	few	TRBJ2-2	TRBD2	TGTGCCAGCAGACTCGTCGGGGGGGATTGGACCGGGGAGCTGTTTTTT	CASRLVGGDWTGELFF
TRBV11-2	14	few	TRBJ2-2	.	.	CAITASGRVGELFF
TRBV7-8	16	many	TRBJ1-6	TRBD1	TGTGCCAGCAGCGCACAAGGGACAGGGCATAATTCACCCCTCCACTTT	CASSAQGTGHNSPLHF
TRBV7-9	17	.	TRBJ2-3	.	TGTGCCAGCAGCAACCCCCGGGACGGCTTAAGCACAGATACGCAGTATTTT	CASSNPRDGLSTDTQYF
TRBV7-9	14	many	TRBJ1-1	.	TGTGCCAGCAGCCCCGGGGCAGGGAACACTGAAGCTTTCTTT	CASSPGAGNTEAFF
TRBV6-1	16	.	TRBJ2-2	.	TGTGCCAGCAGTGGCTCAGGGGAGTCGAGCACCGGGGAGCTGTTTTTT	CASSGSGESSTGELFF
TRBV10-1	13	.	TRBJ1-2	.	TGCGCCAGCAGTGACGGGGGGCCTTATGGCTACACCTTC	CASSDGGPYGYTF
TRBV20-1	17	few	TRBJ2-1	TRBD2	TGCAGTGCTCCTCCCGTGACTAGCGGGAGGGCCGCGGGTGAGCAGTTCTTC	CSAPPVTSGRAAGEQFF
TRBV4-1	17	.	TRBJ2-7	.	TGCGCCAGCAGCCAAGATCTGGGTCGGGAGAGGTCCTACGAGCAGTACTTC	CASSQDLGRERSYEQYF
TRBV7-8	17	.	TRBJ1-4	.	TGTGCCAGCAGCTTAGTGGGGGGGGCGCGAACTAATGAAAAACTGTTTTTT	CASSLVGGARTNEKLFF
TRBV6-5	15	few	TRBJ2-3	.	TGTGCCAGCAGTTACGGGCAGACAGACACAGATACGCAGTATTTT	CASSYGQTDTDTQYF
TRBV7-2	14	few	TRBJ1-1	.	TGTGCCAGCAGCCCCCTTACTCTGGGCACTGAAGCTTTCTTT	CASSPLTLGTEAFF